The 16 T cell receptor beta chains given below trace back to one sample, sequenced in a study of T cells in Graves' hyperthyroidism and ophthalmopathy. The source material, RNA transcripts, was used to amplify TCR beta CDR3 regions. HTBI primers were employed in a first-round RT-PCR of the TCR CDR3. One entry per CDR3 protein results from TCRdb running MiXCR on the multiplex PCR reads. The sample has around 250,000 distinct CDR3 sequences, approximately 15% seen once. Source material: blood. Receptors were obtained from a woman aged 40 to 50 with Graves' hyperthyroidism that later progressed to Graves' ophthalmopathy.

The chain is built from TRBV20-1 and TRBJ1-1, with 7 nucleotides matching TRBD1. Germline assignment: CDR1 DFQATT and CDR2 SNEGSKA (reference sequence). CDR3 length equals 14 residues. With 5 bases clipped from V and 4 bases from J, the junction kept 10 bases outside the gene matches. CDR3 in DNA: TGCAGTGCTGAACGACAGGGCGCGGGCACTGAAGCTTTCTTT. Translating it yields CSAERQGAGTEAFF.

This clonotype was seen at least ten times. This chain connects TRBV27 to TRBJ2-7, with 9 bases identical to TRBD1. Germline CDR1 is MNHEY and CDR2 is SMNVEV (reference sequence). The CDR3 loop spans 15 amino acids. V trimming: 3 bases; J trimming: 5 bases; junction bases outside the gene matches: 8. The CDR3 region has the DNA TGTGCCAGCAGTTTCAGGGGACAGGGTCGACACGAGCAGTACTTC. Encoded protein: CASSFRGQGRHEQYF.

A few counts support this clonotype. A much larger clone lies one base from this, so it may be a read error. This chain connects TRBV29-1 to TRBJ2-7; tentative D call: TRBD2 (6 bases). Germline V gives CDR1 SQVTM, CDR2 ANQGSEA. V lost 6 bases and J lost 9, with 18 bases in between. The CDR3 is 12 residues long. Here the CDR3 reads CSVGPTRGGQYF. In DNA, the CDR3 is TGCAGCGTGGGGCCGACTAGGGGCGGGCAGTACTTC.

This clonotype appeared many times. The genes are TRBV11-2 and TRBJ2-7, with D possibly TRBD2 on 5 matching bases. The CDR3 loop spans 14 amino acids. Looked up from germline, CDR1 is SGHAT and CDR2 is FQNNGV. V was clipped by 5 bases and J by 4 bases, with 15 bases between them. The CDR3 sequence: CASSPLPGIYEQYF. CDR3 DNA sequence: TGTGCCAGCAGCCCTCTCCCGGGGATTTACGAGCAGTACTTC.

Here the CDR3 DNA reads TGTGCCAGCAGTCCCTTCGAAGGGGACATTCAGTACTTC. It is translated as CASSPFEGDIQYF. This chain joins TRBV28 and TRBJ2-4; TRBD1 is a possible D gene (5 bases). Germline lookup yields CDR1 MDHEN and CDR2 SYDVKM. The CDR3 spans 13 residues. V was pared by 5 bases and J by 8 bases, with 13 bases between.

This clonotype was recorded at least ten times. The chain employs TRBV10-1 and TRBJ2-1; 9 nucleotides match TRBD2. Trimming removed 2 bases from V and 8 bases from J; junction bases left unmatched: 10. Germline V CDR1 and CDR2: WNHNN, SYGVQD (reference sequence). The CDR3 consists of 16 residues. The CDR3 region is CASSEGLAPSLDEQFF. The CDR3 DNA follows: TGCGCCAGCAGTGAGGGACTAGCGCCGTCCTTGGATGAGCAGTTCTTC.

This clonotype has ten or more counts. The chain uses TRBV7-3 and TRBJ2-1; the match to TRBD2 covers 8 bases. The ends lost 5 bases at V and 8 bases at J; junction bases unmatched: 14. Germline assignment: CDR1 SGHTA and CDR2 FQGTGA. The CDR3 length is 16 residues. The CDR3 coding sequence is TGTGCCAGCAGCCCAGAGATTAGTAGCGGGGCGGATGAGCAGTTCTTC. The encoded protein is CASSPEISSGADEQFF.

The chain employs TRBV20-1 and TRBJ2-1; D may match TRBD1 or TRBD2 (5 bases each). The germline V gene encodes CDR1 DFQATT and CDR2 SNEGSKA (reference sequence). Trimming left V 5 bases short and J 6 bases short, with 20 bases between. The CDR3 has 15 amino acids. The CDR3 sequence is CSADLLGTIANEQFF. CDR3 DNA sequence: TGCAGTGCTGATCTCCTCGGGACCATCGCCAATGAGCAGTTCTTC.

Regarding this clonotype: This may stem from a read error, because a much larger clone lies one nucleotide away. This chain connects TRBV11-2 to TRBJ2-7; no reliable D call. Trimming cost V 5 bases and J 3 bases, with 8 bases left between them. There are 12 residues in the CDR3. In germline, CDR1 is SGHAT, CDR2 FQNNGV. The CDR3 nucleotides are TGTGCCAGCAGCATACAGATCTACGAGCAGTACTTC. Translation gives CASSIQIYEQYF.

This chain connects TRBV12-3 or TRBV12-4 to TRBJ1-2; no clear D. The length of the CDR3 is 14 residues. V lost 5 bases and J lost 6, with 16 bases in between. CDR3 amino acids: CASSPAGNYDGYTF. The CDR3 DNA follows: TGTGCCAGCAGTCCCGCGGGAAACTATGATGGCTACACCTTC.

This clonotype has a count of ten or more. The chain links TRBV24-1 to TRBJ2-5, with TRBD2 as a possible D gene (6 bases). CDR3 length: 13 residues. Germline lookup yields CDR1 KGHDR and CDR2 SFDVKD. Between the trimmed V and J ends, which lost 4 bases and 5 bases, there was a span of 10 bases. CDR3 sequence (DNA): TGTGCCACCAGTGAGGCAGGGAGGGAGACCCAGTACTTC. Encoded protein: CATSEAGRETQYF.

Ten or more counts support this clonotype. The CDR3 loop reads CSARKGTGNQPQHF. The CDR3 coding sequence is TGCAGTGCTAGAAAAGGGACTGGCAATCAGCCCCAGCATTTT. The J gene is TRBJ1-5, the V gene TRBV20-1; D possibly corresponds to TRBD1 (5 bases). The germline CDR1 and CDR2 sequences are DFQATT and SNEGSKA (reference sequence). Trimming shortened V by 2 bases and J by 2 bases, and 10 bases separated the two germline ends. The CDR3 length is 14 residues.

This clonotype was seen a handful of times. One junction end disagrees with the germline gene, perhaps due to a read error. The chain employs TRBV5-6 and TRBJ1-4; tentatively, D is TRBD1 (5 bases). Germline values: CDR1 SGHDT, CDR2 YYEEEE. This CDR3 spans 15 amino acids. Here the CDR3 reads CASSIQGRTSEKLFF. The CDR3 DNA follows: TGTGCCAGCAGCATTCAGGGAAGGACTAGTGAAAAACTGTTTTTT.

This clonotype appeared many times. The rearrangement links TRBV20-1 to TRBJ2-7; D ambiguous. This CDR3 contains 12 residues. The V end was cut by 3 bases, the J end by 0 bases, with 6 bases between. Germline CDR1 DFQATT, CDR2 SNEGSKA (reference sequence). The DNA for the CDR3 is TGCAGTGCTAGCGATACCTCCTACGAGCAGTACTTC. It specifies CSASDTSYEQYF.

This clonotype was seen at least ten times. The V call is TRBV20-1, the J call TRBJ2-5; D call uncertain. This CDR3 comprises 15 residues. Per the germline V gene, CDR1 is DFQATT and CDR2 is SNEGSKA (reference sequence). The V and J ends lost 6 bases and 1 base respectively, with 18 bases between them. The DNA of the CDR3 is TGCAGTGCCCTCGGAATCGGTTCGGTCCAAGAGACCCAGTACTTC. Translated: CSALGIGSVQETQYF.

The V call is TRBV2, the J call TRBJ1-1, with 10 bases aligning to TRBD1. Trimming removed 6 bases from V and 11 bases from J; junction bases left unmatched: 9. The germline V gene encodes CDR1 SNHLY and CDR2 FYNNEI. This CDR3 comprises 13 residues. CDR3 loop: CASSAGTGVEAFF. The CDR3 DNA reads TGTGCCAGCAGCGCCGGGACAGGGGTAGAGGCTTTCTTT.